This TCR beta chain was sequenced for a study of graft-versus-host responses after intestinal transplantation. Assay used: immunoSEQ multiplex PCR; TCRdb lists only in-frame clones, some missing. Of tens of thousands of clones detected, roughly four fifths appear once; the ten largest clones hold roughly 3%. Intraepithelial and lamina propria lymphocytes were released after the graft tissue was processed. Looked up from germline, CDR1 is MGHRA and CDR2 is YSYEKL. The CDR3 contains 15 residues. Trimming removed 0 bases from V and 4 bases from J, with 12 bases in between. This sequence joins TRBV4-1 and TRBJ1-2; the D gene is possibly TRBD1 (5 bases). Sample: ileum tissue, taken 12 days after intestinal transplant. This sequence was found in a human patient who received an intestinal transplant, so some T cells may come from the graft donor. CDR3 region: CASSQDGVRAYGYTF. CDR3 nucleotide sequence: TGCGCCAGCAGCCAAGATGGGGTCAGGGCCTATGGCTACACCTTC.